Listed below are T cell receptor beta chains from one sample, sequenced in a study of technical replicates of blood from several donors. Sequencing used immunoSEQ multiplex PCR; TCRdb keeps in-frame clones, though not all of them. In the table there are about 74,000 clones, 90% to 97% of which are singletons. The sequencing sample was made of T cells isolated from PBMCs. Every receptor here comes from a human donor in good health. Both conserved end residues are part of each CDR3. The order of the fields is clone size, J gene, D gene, V gene, CDR3 protein, CDR3 DNA. The D gene is left open where the match is weak. The size entry is marked missing in some rows and otherwise reads once, few, many or a size class.

NA TRBJ2-5 TRBD2 TRBV4-3 CASSQNSLAGGETQYF TGCGCCAGCAGCCAAAACTCCCTAGCGGGAGGAGAGACCCAGTACTTC
NA TRBJ2-7 NA TRBV18 CASSPNGVQTYEQYF TGTGCCAGCTCACCAAACGGGGTACAGACCTACGAGCAGTACTTC
NA TRBJ2-7 TRBD2 TRBV27 CASSLSISGSSYEQYF TGTGCCAGCAGTTTATCGATAAGCGGGAGTTCCTACGAGCAGTACTTC
NA TRBJ2-2 TRBD2 TRBV15 CATSRDPGLAGDTGELFF TGTGCCACCAGCAGAGATCCGGGACTAGCGGGTGACACCGGGGAGCTGTTTTTT
NA TRBJ2-7 TRBD2 TRBV29-1 CSVVSSGVPYEQYF TGCAGCGTTGTCTCTAGCGGGGTCCCCTACGAGCAGTACTTC
NA TRBJ1-1 NA TRBV27 CASSLGEINTEAFF TGTGCCAGCAGTTTGGGCGAGATTAATACTGAAGCTTTCTTT
NA TRBJ1-2 NA TRBV5-3 CARSLGLFPGGYTF TGTGCCAGAAGCTTGGGACTCTTCCCGGGGGGCTACACCTTC
NA TRBJ1-4 NA TRBV6-1 CASVYTTGTQEKLFF TGTGCCAGCGTATATACAACCGGGACTCAGGAAAAACTGTTTTTT
NA TRBJ2-1 TRBD2 TRBV19 CASSIQRGGEQFF TGTGCCAGTAGTATCCAGCGGGGGGGTGAGCAGTTCTTC
NA TRBJ2-7 TRBD1 TRBV4-2 CASSRSGQGNYEQYF TGTGCCAGCAGCCGATCGGGACAGGGAAACTACGAGCAGTACTTC
NA TRBJ1-1 TRBD1 TRBV6-1 CASSRQGAGEAFF TGTGCCAGCAGTAGACAGGGGGCCGGTGAAGCTTTCTTT
NA TRBJ1-5 TRBD1 TRBV6-1 CASSEIDRGNQPQHF TGTGCCAGCAGTGAAATCGACAGGGGAAATCAGCCCCAGCATTTT
NA TRBJ1-1 TRBD1 TRBV6-1 CASRKTGVFTEAFF TGTGCCAGTAGAAAGACAGGGGTCTTCACTGAAGCTTTCTTT
NA TRBJ2-7 NA TRBV27 CASKEQYSTYEQYF TGTGCCAGCAAGGAACAGTACTCAACCTACGAGCAGTACTTC
NA TRBJ2-3 NA TRBV29-1 CSVYQYTQYF TGCAGCGTTTATCAGTATACGCAGTATTTT
few TRBJ1-1 NA TRBV10-3 CAISDRGNTEAFF TGTGCCATCAGTGACAGGGGGAACACTGAAGCTTTCTTT
NA TRBJ2-2 TRBD2 TRBV29-1 CSVVTSGNGGELFF TGCAGCGTTGTTACTAGCGGGAACGGCGGGGAGCTGTTTTTT
NA TRBJ1-1 NA TRBV29-1 CSAVRELNTEAFF TGCAGCGCTGTCCGGGAGTTGAACACTGAAGCTTTCTTT
NA TRBJ2-1 NA TRBV18 CASSPTEVYEQFF TGTGCCAGCTCCCCCACGGAGGTCTATGAGCAGTTCTTC
NA TRBJ2-1 TRBD2 TRBV19 CASTRTSGSLFNEQFF TGTGCCAGTACGAGGACTAGCGGGAGTCTATTTAATGAGCAGTTCTTC
NA TRBJ2-5 TRBD1 TRBV19 CASSIRGQETQYF TGTGCCAGTAGTATCAGGGGGCAGGAGACCCAGTACTTC
NA TRBJ1-4 TRBD1 TRBV7-2 CASSSGTGTEKLFF TGTGCCAGCAGCTCCGGGACAGGGACGGAAAAACTGTTTTTT
NA TRBJ1-2 TRBD1 TRBV7-6 CASSLSATGVGYGYTF TGTGCCAGCAGCTTATCCGCCACAGGGGTGGGCTATGGCTACACCTTC
NA TRBJ2-5 TRBD1 TRBV4-1 CASSQAGQVQETQYF TGCGCCAGCAGCCAAGCTGGACAGGTACAAGAGACCCAGTACTTC
NA TRBJ2-1 TRBD2 TRBV5-4 CASSFGGGRREQFF TGTGCCAGCAGCTTCGGGGGAGGGCGGCGTGAGCAGTTCTTC
few TRBJ1-1 TRBD1 TRBV27 CASSLDRGGEAFF TGTGCCAGCAGTCTAGACAGGGGGGGTGAAGCTTTCTTT
NA TRBJ2-1 NA TRBV25-1 CASSGRVGSNEQFF TGTGCCAGCAGTGGCAGGGTGGGATCCAATGAGCAGTTCTTC
NA TRBJ2-7 TRBD1 TRBV19 CASSERGRTSYEQYF TGTGCCAGTAGTGAAAGGGGGCGGACTTCCTACGAGCAGTACTTC
NA TRBJ2-7 NA TRBV28 CASSPEDTSYEQYF TGTGCCAGCAGCCCCGAGGACACTTCCTACGAGCAGTACTTC
NA TRBJ2-1 TRBD2 TRBV28 CASTPGLAVYNEQFF TGTGCCAGCACCCCGGGACTAGCGGTTTACAATGAGCAGTTCTTC
once TRBJ2-1 TRBD2 TRBV6-5 CASSPGTSGRGGFF TGTGCCAGCAGTCCCGGGACTAGCGGGAGGGGAGGGTTCTTC
NA TRBJ2-2 NA TRBV27 CASSWGAGELFF TGTGCCAGCAGTTGGGGCGCCGGGGAGCTGTTTTTT
NA TRBJ2-3 TRBD2 TRBV30 CAWQLAGGLDTQYF TGTGCCTGGCAACTAGCGGGAGGGTTAGATACGCAGTATTTT
NA TRBJ2-5 TRBD2 TRBV25-1 CASSELGSGETQYF TGTGCCAGCAGTGAATTGGGTAGCGGGGAGACCCAGTACTTC
NA TRBJ2-4 TRBD2 TRBV5-1 CASSLVASGSIQAKNIQYF TGCGCCAGCAGCTTGGTTGCCAGCGGGAGTATTCAAGCCAAAAACATTCAGTACTTC
few TRBJ1-1 TRBD1 TRBV19 CASSRQGMGTEAFF TGTGCCAGTAGCCGACAGGGGATGGGCACTGAAGCTTTCTTT
NA TRBJ2-5 TRBD1 TRBV5-5 CASSYPGTGGYEQETQYF TGTGCCAGCAGCTATCCCGGGACAGGGGGATACGAACAAGAGACCCAGTACTTC
NA TRBJ2-1 NA TRBV4-1 CASSLSKNEQFF TGCGCCAGCAGCTTGAGTAAGAATGAGCAGTTCTTC
NA TRBJ2-5 NA TRBV28 CASSLWGEETQYF TGTGCCAGCAGTTTATGGGGAGAGGAGACCCAGTACTTC
NA TRBJ2-7 NA TRBV5-1 CASSLGGQPTYEQYF TGCGCCAGCAGCTTGGGAGGACAGCCTACCTACGAGCAGTACTTC
NA TRBJ1-3 NA TRBV7-9 CASSLDTRNTIYF TGTGCCAGCAGCTTGGACACCCGAAACACCATATATTTT
once TRBJ2-5 TRBD2 TRBV4-3 CASSQDPGTSGGFQETQYF TGCGCCAGCAGCCAAGACCCAGGGACTAGCGGGGGATTCCAAGAGACCCAGTACTTC
NA TRBJ2-7 NA TRBV27 CASSLGGSEQYF TGTGCCAGCAGTTTAGGAGGTTCCGAGCAGTACTTC
NA TRBJ2-5 NA TRBV7-6 CASSPGWARPLWETQYF TGTGCCAGCAGCCCGGGATGGGCACGGCCCTTATGGGAGACCCAGTACTTC
NA TRBJ1-1 NA TRBV4-3 CASSQEMGRISEAFF TGCGCCAGCAGCCAAGAGATGGGGCGGATATCTGAAGCTTTCTTT
NA TRBJ1-4 TRBD1 TRBV27 CASSFGVPGTVNEKLFF TGTGCCAGCAGTTTTGGCGTTCCCGGGACAGTAAATGAAAAACTGTTTTTT
NA TRBJ1-5 NA TRBV21-1 CASSGWDRACQPQHF TGTGCCAGCAGCGGGTGGGACAGGGCTTGTCAGCCCCAGCATTTT
NA TRBJ1-4 TRBD1 TRBV2 CASSEEQGGTHEKLFF TGTGCCAGCAGTGAAGAACAGGGGGGGACTCATGAAAAACTGTTTTTT
NA TRBJ2-5 TRBD2 TRBV5-1 CASSFSGGETQYF TGCGCCAGCAGCTTTAGCGGGGGAGAGACCCAGTACTTC
NA TRBJ2-3 NA TRBV2 CASSGSLVVYTQYF TGTGCCAGCAGTGGGAGCCTAGTCGTCTATACGCAGTATTTT
NA TRBJ2-7 NA TRBV4-1 CASSQDAYYEQYF TGCGCCAGCAGCCAAGATGCGTACTACGAGCAGTACTTC
NA TRBJ2-5 NA TRBV18 CASSLTNFAGTETQYF TGTGCCAGCTCACTCACAAACTTTGCGGGAACCGAGACCCAGTACTTC
NA TRBJ2-3 TRBD1 TRBV7-3 CASSLRQGATDTQYF TGTGCCAGCAGCTTAAGGCAGGGGGCCACAGATACGCAGTATTTT
NA TRBJ2-7 TRBD1 TRBV19 CASSIARGQGSQEQYF TGTGCCAGTAGTATAGCGAGAGGACAGGGCTCCCAGGAGCAGTACTTC
NA TRBJ2-2 NA TRBV11-3 CATLHRDRLNTGELFF TGTGCCACCCTACATAGAGACAGGCTAAACACCGGGGAGCTGTTTTTT
NA TRBJ2-3 TRBD2 TRBV5-4 CASSPGLGGTDTQYF TGTGCCAGCAGCCCGGGACTAGGGGGCACAGATACGCAGTATTTT
NA TRBJ1-4 NA TRBV7-9 CASSYPRTNEKLFF TGTGCCAGCAGCTACCCGAGGACTAATGAAAAACTGTTTTTT